The 13 T cell receptor beta chains given below trace back to one sample, sequenced in a study of shared clonotypes between healthy human individuals. Profiling relied on immunoSEQ multiplex PCR, and the TCRdb table lists in-frame clones only, not all of them. The sample holds approximately 600,000 clones; 85% to 95% are singletons and the top ten take over 0.1%. In the naive CD8 group, cells lacked CD45RO and were positively selected for CCR7, so terminally differentiated effector memory CD45RA+ cells were left out. The sequenced sample was naive CD8+ T cells sorted from blood. All receptors come from a woman in her twenties or thirties in good health.

This chain uses TRBV28 with TRBJ2-7, with D possibly being TRBD2 (6 bases). CDR1 is MDHEN, CDR2 SYDVKM, per germline. This CDR3 spans 13 amino acids. The germline V and J ends were trimmed by 6 bases and 3 bases, with 12 bases remaining between them. CDR3 sequence (DNA): TGTGCCAGCAGCCCTATGACTAGCTACGAGCAGTACTTC. Amino acids: CASSPMTSYEQYF.

CDR3 in amino acids: CASSVALGLAGSTDTQYF. The CDR3 nucleotides read TGTGCCAGCAGCGTAGCCTTAGGACTAGCGGGATCCACAGATACGCAGTATTTT. The chain links TRBV9 to TRBJ2-3; 12 bases line up with TRBD2. V shed 0 bases, J shed 2 bases, and the junction held 7 bases outside the gene matches. Germline lookup yields CDR1 SGDLS and CDR2 YYNGEE. This CDR3 contains 18 residues.

The chain carries TRBV7-9 and TRBJ2-4; D remains ambiguous. Germline V gene data show CDR1 as SEHNR and CDR2 as FQNEAQ (reference sequence). Trimming shortened V by 5 bases and J by 3 bases, and 11 bases separated the two germline ends. The CDR3 is made up of 14 amino acids. The CDR3 DNA reads TGTGCCAGCAGCCCGACCGACGGCAAAAACATTCAGTACTTC. Translating it yields CASSPTDGKNIQYF.

In regard to this clone: The identical CDR3 is also encoded by other nucleotide sequences in the sample. The CDR3 region is CASSSGYEQYF. The CDR3 DNA sequence: TGCGCCAGCAGCAGCGGTTACGAGCAGTACTTC. The V gene is TRBV5-1, the J gene TRBJ2-7, with D possibly TRBD2 on 5 matching bases. The CDR3 is 11 residues long. V lost 4 bases, J lost 4 bases, and 6 bases lay in between. In germline, CDR1 is SGHRS, CDR2 YFSETQ. The variable domain in full, with the rest retrieved from reference TRBV5-1 and TRBJ2-7, is KAGVTQTPRYLIKTRGQQVTLSCSPISGHRSVSWYQQTPGQGLQFLFEYFSETQRNKGNFPGRFSGRQFSNSRSEMNVSTLELGDSALYLCASSSGYEQYFGPGTRLTVT.

The rearrangement links TRBV13 to TRBJ1-1, with unresolved D. The V end lost 6 bases, the J end lost 2 bases, and 19 bases lay between the germline ends. The germline V gene encodes CDR1 PRHDT and CDR2 FYEKMQ (reference sequence). The CDR3 loop spans 16 amino acids. DNA for the CDR3: TGTGCCAGCAGTTTCTGGGGAGAAGGGAAAAACACTGAAGCTTTCTTT. It translates to CASSFWGEGKNTEAFF.

The chain employs TRBV5-4 and TRBJ2-1, with D perhaps matching TRBD2 (6 bases). The CDR3 has 15 amino acids. Germline V gene lookup returns CDR1 SGHNT and CDR2 YYREEE (reference sequence). Deletions cut 1 base from V and 2 bases from J, with 10 bases between. The CDR3 nucleotides are TGTGCCAGCAGCTTGAGACTAGAGGCCTACAATGAGCAGTTCTTC. This sequence encodes CASSLRLEAYNEQFF. The entire variable domain, with the rest obtained from reference TRBV5-4 and TRBJ2-1, is as follows: ETGVTQSPTHLIKTRGQQVTLRCSSQSGHNTVSWYQQALGQGPQFIFQYYREEENGRGNFPPRFSGLQFPNYSSELNVNALELDDSALYLCASSLRLEAYNEQFFGPGTRLTVL.

The chain links TRBV7-3 to TRBJ2-1; 7 bases are a match to TRBD2. The CDR3 is 15 residues long. The germline gives CDR1 SGHTA, CDR2 FQGTGA. Trimming took 5 bases from V and 8 from J; bases not matched to a gene: 12. The CDR3 sequence is CASSPNWRESDEQFF. The DNA of the CDR3 is TGTGCCAGCAGCCCTAACTGGCGGGAGAGCGATGAGCAGTTCTTC.

The DNA for the CDR3 is TGTGCCAGCACCCTACAGGGGTCCCACGAGCAGTACTTC. Encoded protein: CASTLQGSHEQYF. The chain combines TRBV13 with TRBJ2-7, with 7 bases matching TRBD1. The CDR3 consists of 13 residues. V lost 7 bases and J lost 5; bases outside the gene matches: 8. CDR1 PRHDT and CDR2 FYEKMQ come from the germline V gene (reference sequence). The variable domain in full, with the rest retrieved from reference TRBV13 and TRBJ2-7, is AAGVIQSPRHLIKEKRETATLKCYPIPRHDTVYWYQQGPGQDPQFLISFYEKMQSDKGSIPDRFSAQQFSDYHSELNMSSLELGDSALYFCASTLQGSHEQYFGPGTRLTVT.

The chain is built from TRBV28 and TRBJ1-5; D gene ambiguous. V lost 5 bases and J lost 3, with 14 bases in between. From germline, CDR1 is MDHEN and CDR2 SYDVKM. This CDR3 has 15 amino acids. The CDR3 DNA sequence: TGTGCCAGCAGTACTTATCCGGGCCACAATCAGCCCCAGCATTTT. This codes for CASSTYPGHNQPQHF. Supplemented by reference TRBV28 and TRBJ1-5, the full variable domain reads DVKVTQSSRYLVKRTGEKVFLECVQDMDHENMFWYRQDPGLGLRLIYFSYDVKMKEKGDIPEGYSVSREKKERFSLILESASTNQTSMYLCASSTYPGHNQPQHFGDGTRLSIL.

V gene TRBV7-9 combines with J gene TRBJ2-1, with D possibly matching TRBD2 (5 bases). Between the trimmed V and J ends, which lost 3 bases and 5 bases, there was a span of 8 bases. Germline CDR1 reads SEHNR; CDR2 reads FQNEAQ (reference sequence). This CDR3 contains 13 residues. The CDR3 loop reads CASSFPEDNEQFF. CDR3 sequence (DNA): TGTGCCAGCAGCTTCCCGGAGGACAATGAGCAGTTCTTC.

The V gene is TRBV7-9, the J gene TRBJ2-7; D is uncertain. The length of the CDR3 is 14 residues. Trimming took off 3 bases at V and 5 bases at J, with 14 bases between the two ends. CDR1 and CDR2 (germline): SEHNR, FQNEAQ (reference sequence). The CDR3 DNA sequence: TGTGCCAGCAGCTTGTTAGCACGAAGGAACGAGCAGTACTTC. It codes for CASSLLARRNEQYF.

The V gene is TRBV29-1, the J gene TRBJ1-2; 7 bases agree with TRBD1. This CDR3 is 15 amino acids long. V lost 1 base and J lost 4; bases outside the gene matches: 9. Looked up from germline, CDR1 is SQVTM and CDR2 is ANQGSEA. The CDR3 region is CSVEVIPGTVYGYTF. DNA of the CDR3: TGCAGCGTTGAAGTCATTCCCGGGACAGTCTATGGCTACACCTTC. Looking up the rest from reference TRBV29-1 and TRBJ1-2 gives the full variable domain: SAVISQKPSRDICQRGTSLTIQCQVDSQVTMMFWYRQQPGQSLTLIATANQGSEATYESGFVIDKFPISRPNLTFSTLTVSNMSPEDSSIYLCSVEVIPGTVYGYTFGSGTRLTVV.

The chain recombines TRBV11-2 with TRBJ2-7, with a tentative D call TRBD1 (5 bases). The CDR3 is made up of 14 amino acids. Germline V CDR1 and CDR2: SGHAT, FQNNGV. V was pared by 3 bases and J by 7 bases, with 16 bases between. Here the CDR3 reads CASSFSGRLGEQYF. The CDR3 DNA follows: TGTGCCAGCAGCTTTTCAGGGCGCCTCGGGGAGCAGTACTTC.